The 17 T cell receptor beta chains given below trace back to one sample, sequenced in a study of blood T cells in healthy people across ages. The use of a sample-barcoded 5' primer and a J-beta primer mix characterized a second PCR of about 7 to 12 cycles. Via MiXCR, TCRdb re-called the 5' RACE reads, giving one row per CDR3 protein. Altogether over a million distinct CDR3 sequences are present, approximately 38% being singletons, with the ten largest covering 7% to 9%. The sequencing input was blood. The receptors here all came from a woman aged 18-29 years in good health.

The chain is built from TRBV7-9 and TRBJ2-3; D may be TRBD2 (6 bases). Trimming stripped 5 bases from V and 4 bases from J, with 16 bases between. Germline assignment: CDR1 SEHNR and CDR2 FQNEAQ (reference sequence). This CDR3 is built from 15 residues. The CDR3 protein is CASSARAGPSDTQYF. The DNA of the CDR3 is TGTGCCAGCAGCGCTCGGGCGGGGCCGTCAGATACGCAGTATTTT.

The sample holds one count of this clonotype. V and J are TRBV12-3 or TRBV12-4 and TRBJ2-7, with no clear D. TRBJ2-5 explains the end of the DNA better; the J call may be wrong. CDR3 size: 15 residues. CDR3 sequence (DNA): TGTGCCAGCAGTTCATCCCCTACGGGTTGGGAGACCCAGTACTTC. It translates to CASSSSPTGWETQYF.

The chain uses TRBV12-3 or TRBV12-4 and TRBJ2-1, with 9 bases lining up with TRBD1. The CDR3 consists of 15 residues. The J segment lost 8 bases and the V segment lost 4 bases, leaving 9 bases of the junction unmatched. In DNA, the CDR3 is TGTGCCAGCAGTTCCCGGGGGACAGGGAGGGATGAGCAGTTCTTC. Translated: CASSSRGTGRDEQFF.

This sequence joins TRBV6-1 and TRBJ1-4; 7 nucleotides agree with TRBD1. The V gene end was trimmed by 6 bases and the J gene end by 5 bases; junction bases not matched to a gene: 27. The CDR3 is 21 amino acids. CDR1 and CDR2 (germline): MNHNS, SASEGT. This CDR3 reads CASSPSFSLAGTAVTNEKLFF. CDR3 in DNA: TGTGCCAGCAGCCCGTCCTTTTCCCTTGCCGGGACAGCAGTAACCAATGAAAAACTGTTTTTT.

Regarding this clonotype: The conserved closing phenylalanine or tryptophan is absent in this CDR3, likely reflecting a read error. V usage is TRBV6-1 and J usage is TRBJ1-6; the match to TRBD1 covers 8 bases. J lost 9 bases, V lost 5 bases, and 15 bases had no gene match. The CDR3 is 17 amino acids. CDR1 and CDR2 (germline): MNHNS, SASEGT. This chain's CDR3 is CASSTGQGQFRISPLHI. In DNA form, the CDR3 reads TGTGCCAGCAGTACCGGACAGGGTCAATTTCGGATTTCACCCCTCCACATT.

This clonotype appeared a few times. The chain joins TRBV20-1 to TRBJ1-5, with D perhaps TRBD1 (6 bases). The CDR3 spans 14 residues. The V gene's germline CDR1 is DFQATT and CDR2 SNEGSKA (reference sequence). V shed 0 bases and J shed 3 bases, with 9 bases lying between them. CDR3 protein: CSAREDRYNQPQHF. The CDR3 bases are TGCAGTGCTAGAGAAGACAGGTACAATCAGCCCCAGCATTTT.

This sequence joins TRBV7-3 and TRBJ1-1; unclear D gene. Germline V gene sequence: CDR1 SGHTA, CDR2 FQGTGA. Trimming removed 0 bases from V and 2 bases from J, with 16 bases in between. The CDR3 is 17 amino acids. Written as DNA, the CDR3 is TGTGCCAGCAGCTTAACTGGGCTCTTCGAGGGTAACACTGAAGCTTTCTTT. It is translated as CASSLTGLFEGNTEAFF.

The sample holds a few counts of this clonotype. V is TRBV3-1 and J is TRBJ2-4; D not resolved. Germline V gives CDR1 LGHDT, CDR2 YNNKEL (reference sequence). CDR3 size: 18 residues. Trimming removed 0 bases from V and 0 bases from J, with 15 bases in between. This CDR3 reads CASSQERNEPRAKNIQYF. CDR3 nucleotide sequence: TGTGCCAGCAGCCAAGAGCGAAACGAGCCCCGAGCCAAAAACATTCAGTACTTC.

The chain is built from TRBV4-1 and TRBJ2-7; perhaps D is TRBD1 or TRBD2 (5 bases each). Germline V CDR1 and CDR2: MGHRA, YSYEKL. The length of the CDR3 is 14 residues. The V end lost 1 base, the J end lost 6 bases, and 13 bases lay between the germline ends. The CDR3 DNA reads TGCGCCAGCAGCCAAGCGGGGACCCTAGGCGAGCAGTACTTC. Protein sequence: CASSQAGTLGEQYF.

This clonotype was counted once. The V and J genes are TRBV28 and TRBJ2-3, with D possibly called TRBD1 or TRBD2 (6 bases each). Trimming shortened V by 4 bases and J by 2 bases, and 22 bases separated the two germline ends. This CDR3 comprises 18 residues. Germline V lookup: CDR1 MDHEN, CDR2 SYDVKM. The CDR3 nucleotides read TGTGCCAGCAGTTCTACCCGGGACACCAGCGGGCACACAGATACGCAGTATTTT. Residues: CASSSTRDTSGHTDTQYF.

The genes are TRBV12-3 or TRBV12-4 and TRBJ2-1, with 7 bases fitting TRBD1. The CDR3 spans 15 residues. J gave up 6 bases and V 5 bases, and 10 bases lay outside the gene matches. The CDR3 loop is CASSQPGQNFNEQFF. CDR3 coding DNA: TGTGCCAGCAGTCAACCGGGACAGAATTTCAATGAGCAGTTCTTC.

Here the CDR3 reads CASSPDRGWQPQHF. The DNA of the CDR3 is TGTGCCAGCAGTCCCGACAGGGGCTGGCAGCCCCAGCATTTT. V and J are TRBV6-1 and TRBJ1-5, with 8 nucleotides matching TRBD1. The CDR3 runs to 14 residues. Germline V gene lookup returns CDR1 MNHNS and CDR2 SASEGT. Germline trimming cut 5 bases from V and 7 bases from J; bases unmatched to any gene: 7.

This clonotype was seen many times. DNA for the CDR3: TGTGCCAGCAGAGAGAGCGGGGGGGAGTACAATGAGCAGTTCTTC. It encodes CASRESGGEYNEQFF. The V gene is TRBV12-3 or TRBV12-4, the J gene TRBJ2-1, with 10 bases fitting TRBD2. V lost 6 bases to trimming and J lost 4 bases; unmatched junction nucleotides: 6. The CDR3 totals 15 residues.

V is TRBV5-1 and J is TRBJ2-1; D gene uncertain. Trimming took off 3 bases at V and 8 bases at J, with 6 bases between the two ends. This CDR3 comprises 11 residues. The germline V gene encodes CDR1 SGHRS and CDR2 YFSETQ. CDR3 in DNA: TGCGCCAGCAGCTCCATGGATGAGCAGTTCTTC. The encoded protein is CASSSMDEQFF.

V and J are TRBV7-3 and TRBJ1-2, with 7 bases aligning to TRBD1. This CDR3 region has 13 residues. Losses at the gene ends were 7 bases for V and 6 bases for J; bases not matched to a gene: 8. The V gene's germline CDR1 is SGHTA and CDR2 FQGTGA. The CDR3 loop reads CASTFTGDHGYTF. In nucleotides, the CDR3 is TGTGCCAGCACCTTCACAGGGGACCATGGCTACACCTTC.

The chain joins TRBV10-3 to TRBJ2-3, with D possibly TRBD1 on 6 matching bases. Between the trimmed V and J ends, which lost 0 bases and 3 bases, there was a span of 10 bases. This CDR3 is built from 15 residues. The germline V gene encodes CDR1 ENHRY and CDR2 SYGVKD. In DNA, the CDR3 is TGTGCCATCAGTGAGTCCAACAGGGCAACAGATACGCAGTATTTT. This codes for CAISESNRATDTQYF.

This clonotype was detected a few times. This sequence joins TRBV18 and TRBJ1-2, with 8 bases fitting TRBD1. J lost 8 bases, V lost 3 bases, and 20 bases had no gene match. Germline-derived CDR1 and CDR2 are KGHSH and LQKENI. This CDR3 region has 18 residues. CDR3 protein: CASSPTGQVGFPDRGYTF. The CDR3 nucleotides are TGTGCCAGCTCACCTACGGGACAGGTTGGCTTCCCGGATAGGGGCTACACCTTC.